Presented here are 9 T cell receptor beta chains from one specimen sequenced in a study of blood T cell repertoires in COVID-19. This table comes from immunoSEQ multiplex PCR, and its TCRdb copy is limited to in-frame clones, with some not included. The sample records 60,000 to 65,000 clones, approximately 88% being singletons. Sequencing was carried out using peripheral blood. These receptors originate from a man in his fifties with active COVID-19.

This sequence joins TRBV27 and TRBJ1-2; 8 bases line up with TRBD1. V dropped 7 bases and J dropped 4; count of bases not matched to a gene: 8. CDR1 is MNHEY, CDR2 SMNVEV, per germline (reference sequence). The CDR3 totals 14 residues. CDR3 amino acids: CASKSTGVPYGYTF. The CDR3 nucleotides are TGTGCCAGCAAGTCGACAGGGGTTCCCTATGGCTACACCTTC.

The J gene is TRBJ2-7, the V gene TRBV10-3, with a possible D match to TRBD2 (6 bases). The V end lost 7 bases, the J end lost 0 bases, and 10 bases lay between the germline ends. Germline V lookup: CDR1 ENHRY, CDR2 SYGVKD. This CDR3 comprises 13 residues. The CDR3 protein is CAITDGSSYEQYF. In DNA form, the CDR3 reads TGTGCCATCACCGACGGGAGCTCCTACGAGCAGTACTTC.

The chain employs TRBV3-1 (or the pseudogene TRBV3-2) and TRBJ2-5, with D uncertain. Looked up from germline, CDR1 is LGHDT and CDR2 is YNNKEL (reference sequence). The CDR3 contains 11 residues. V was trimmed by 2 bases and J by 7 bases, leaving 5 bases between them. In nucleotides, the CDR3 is TGTGCCAGCAGCCAAACGGGGACCCAGTACTTC. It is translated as CASSQTGTQYF.

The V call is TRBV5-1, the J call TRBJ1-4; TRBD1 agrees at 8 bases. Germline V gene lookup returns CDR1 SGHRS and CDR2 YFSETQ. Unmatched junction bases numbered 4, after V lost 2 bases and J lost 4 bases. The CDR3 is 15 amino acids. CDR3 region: CASSLQGGGNEKLFF. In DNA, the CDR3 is TGCGCCAGCAGCTTACAGGGGGGAGGTAATGAAAAACTGTTTTTT.

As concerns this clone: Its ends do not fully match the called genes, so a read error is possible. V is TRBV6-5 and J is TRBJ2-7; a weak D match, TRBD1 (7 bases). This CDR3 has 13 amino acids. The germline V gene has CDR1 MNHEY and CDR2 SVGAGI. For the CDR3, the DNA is TGTGCCAGCAGCTCCGATTCAGGGGGGTCGTCGAACTTC. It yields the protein CASSSDSGGSSNF.

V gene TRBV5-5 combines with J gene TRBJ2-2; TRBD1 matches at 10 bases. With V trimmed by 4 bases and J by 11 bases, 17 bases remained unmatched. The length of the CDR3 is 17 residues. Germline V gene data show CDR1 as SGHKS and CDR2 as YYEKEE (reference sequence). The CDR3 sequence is CASSGTSGTGVFNELFF. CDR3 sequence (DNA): TGTGCCAGCAGCGGCACTTCCGGGACAGGGGTGTTTAACGAGCTGTTTTTT.

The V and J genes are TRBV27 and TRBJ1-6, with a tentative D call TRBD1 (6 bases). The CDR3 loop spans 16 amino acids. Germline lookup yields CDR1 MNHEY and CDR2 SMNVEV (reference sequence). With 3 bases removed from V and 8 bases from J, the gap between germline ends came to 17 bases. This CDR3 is CASSFYLRGRDSPLHF. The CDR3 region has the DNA TGTGCCAGCAGTTTCTACCTCAGGGGCCGAGATTCACCCCTCCACTTT.

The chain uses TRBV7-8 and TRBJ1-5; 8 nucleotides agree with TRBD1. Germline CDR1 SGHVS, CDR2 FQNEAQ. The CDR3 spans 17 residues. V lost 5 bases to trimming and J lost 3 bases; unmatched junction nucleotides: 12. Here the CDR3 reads CASSRGATGVNNQPQHF. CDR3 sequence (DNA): TGTGCCAGCAGCCGGGGGGCGACAGGGGTAAACAATCAGCCCCAGCATTTT.

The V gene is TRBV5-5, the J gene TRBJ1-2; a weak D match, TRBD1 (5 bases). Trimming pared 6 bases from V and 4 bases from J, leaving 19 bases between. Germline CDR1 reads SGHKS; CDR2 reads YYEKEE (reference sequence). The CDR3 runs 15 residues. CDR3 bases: TGTGCCAGCACCCTGGCGGGACCTAGCGGCTATGGCTACACCTTC. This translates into CASTLAGPSGYGYTF.